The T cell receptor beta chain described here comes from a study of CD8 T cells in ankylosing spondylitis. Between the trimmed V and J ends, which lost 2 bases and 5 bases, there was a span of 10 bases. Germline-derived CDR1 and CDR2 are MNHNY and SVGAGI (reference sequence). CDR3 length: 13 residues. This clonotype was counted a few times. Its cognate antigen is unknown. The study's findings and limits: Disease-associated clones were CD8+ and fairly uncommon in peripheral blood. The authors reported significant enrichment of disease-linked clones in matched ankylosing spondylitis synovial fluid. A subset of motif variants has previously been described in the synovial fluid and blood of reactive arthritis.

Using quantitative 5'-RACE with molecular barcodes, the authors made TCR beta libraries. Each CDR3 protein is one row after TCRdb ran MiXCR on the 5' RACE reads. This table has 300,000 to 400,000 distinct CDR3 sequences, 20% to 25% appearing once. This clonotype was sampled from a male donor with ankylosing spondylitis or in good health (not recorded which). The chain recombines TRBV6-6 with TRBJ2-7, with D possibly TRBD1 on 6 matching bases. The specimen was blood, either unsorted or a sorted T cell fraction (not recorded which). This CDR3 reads CASSYPTGHEQYF. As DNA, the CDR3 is TGTGCCAGCAGTTACCCGACAGGACACGAGCAGTACTTC.